These T cell receptor beta chains were read from a single sample in a study of blood T cell repertoires in COVID-19. Clones were read by immunoSEQ multiplex PCR, and TCRdb kept only the in-frame ones, dropping some. The table lists around 180,000 clones, approximately 83% of them singletons. The sample comprised peripheral blood. These receptor sequences come from a human donor with active or convalescent COVID-19. The donor label of this sample is uncertain. The CDR3 runs from the conserved cysteine through the conserved F or W. A D gene is named only where the DNA matches it firmly. Clone size appears in some rows only: once, few, many, or a class for an expanded clone.

clone size: .
J gene: TRBJ2-1
D gene: TRBD2
V gene: TRBV7-3
CDR3 protein: CASSLSPWGGEGYNEQFF
CDR3 DNA: TGTGCCAGCAGCTTAAGCCCCTGGGGCGGGGAGGGTTACAATGAGCAGTTCTTC

clone size: .
J gene: TRBJ1-5
D gene: .
V gene: TRBV4-3
CDR3 protein: CASSPARGLGHQPQHF
CDR3 DNA: TGCGCCAGCAGCCCGGCGCGGGGGCTCGGACATCAGCCCCAGCATTTT

clone size: .
J gene: TRBJ2-1
D gene: .
V gene: TRBV19
CDR3 protein: CASSNEFYIKSYNEQFF
CDR3 DNA: TGTGCCAGTTCTAACGAATTTTATATAAAATCCTACAATGAGCAGTTCTTC

clone size: .
J gene: TRBJ2-7
D gene: TRBD1
V gene: TRBV3-1/TRBV3-2
CDR3 protein: CASSQTGQGLSSYEQYF
CDR3 DNA: TGTGCCAGCAGCCAAACCGGACAGGGATTAAGCTCCTACGAGCAGTACTTC

clone size: .
J gene: TRBJ1-2
D gene: .
V gene: TRBV6-8
CDR3 protein: CASSYSPEVDYGYTF
CDR3 DNA: TGTGCCAGCAGTTACTCTCCGGAGGTAGACTATGGCTACACCTTC

clone size: .
J gene: TRBJ2-5
D gene: TRBD2
V gene: TRBV29-1
CDR3 protein: CSVRGRGLAGWSGAGQETQYF
CDR3 DNA: TGCAGCGTTCGCGGTCGGGGACTAGCGGGATGGTCGGGGGCGGGCCAAGAGACCCAGTACTTC

clone size: .
J gene: TRBJ2-7
D gene: TRBD2
V gene: TRBV6-5
CDR3 protein: CASTPGLAAFYEQYF
CDR3 DNA: TGTGCCAGCACCCCGGGACTAGCGGCATTCTACGAGCAGTACTTC

clone size: .
J gene: TRBJ1-2
D gene: .
V gene: TRBV27
CDR3 protein: CASSFGQGYGYTF
CDR3 DNA: TGTGCCAGCAGTTTTGGGCAGGGCTATGGCTACACCTTC

clone size: few
J gene: TRBJ2-1
D gene: .
V gene: TRBV9
CDR3 protein: CASSVEPDRSEQFF
CDR3 DNA: TGTGCCAGCAGCGTAGAACCTGATCGGAGTGAGCAGTTCTTC

clone size: .
J gene: TRBJ2-4
D gene: TRBD2
V gene: TRBV6-5
CDR3 protein: CATQTSQVAKNIQYF
CDR3 DNA: TGTGCCACCCAGACTAGCCAGGTCGCCAAAAACATTCAGTACTTC

clone size: .
J gene: TRBJ1-4
D gene: .
V gene: TRBV28
CDR3 protein: CASSYPDSWREKLFF
CDR3 DNA: TGTGCCAGCAGTTACCCGGACAGCTGGAGGGAAAAACTGTTTTTT

clone size: .
J gene: TRBJ2-7
D gene: TRBD2
V gene: TRBV19
CDR3 protein: CASPGRGRREEQYF
CDR3 DNA: TGTGCCAGCCCGGGGAGGGGACGAAGAGAGGAGCAGTACTTC

clone size: once
J gene: TRBJ2-1
D gene: TRBD2
V gene: TRBV19
CDR3 protein: CASSKKSGRAANEQFF
CDR3 DNA: TGTGCCAGTAGTAAAAAAAGCGGGAGGGCCGCGAATGAGCAGTTCTTC

clone size: .
J gene: TRBJ2-3
D gene: TRBD1
V gene: TRBV5-6
CDR3 protein: CASSFPIGTGSTDTQYF
CDR3 DNA: TGTGCCAGCAGCTTCCCCATAGGGACAGGGAGCACAGATACGCAGTATTTT

clone size: .
J gene: TRBJ2-3
D gene: TRBD2
V gene: TRBV19
CDR3 protein: CASSMGLAGGLTSTDTQYF
CDR3 DNA: TGTGCCAGTAGTATGGGACTAGCGGGAGGCTTAACTAGCACAGATACGCAGTATTTT

clone size: few
J gene: TRBJ2-7
D gene: TRBD1
V gene: TRBV27
CDR3 protein: CASTLVGTGAHDEQYF
CDR3 DNA: TGTGCCAGCACACTCGTCGGGACAGGGGCTCATGACGAGCAGTACTTC

clone size: once
J gene: TRBJ1-2
D gene: .
V gene: TRBV7-9
CDR3 protein: CASSLGQENYGYTF
CDR3 DNA: TGTGCCAGCAGCTTAGGACAGGAAAACTATGGCTACACCTTC

clone size: .
J gene: TRBJ2-2
D gene: .
V gene: TRBV9
CDR3 protein: CASSPWTRPTGELFF
CDR3 DNA: TGTGCCAGCAGCCCGTGGACACGACCCACCGGGGAGCTGTTTTTT

clone size: .
J gene: TRBJ1-5
D gene: TRBD1
V gene: TRBV10-3
CDR3 protein: CATRPTGDEQPQHF
CDR3 DNA: TGTGCCACCCGACCCACAGGGGACGAGCAGCCCCAGCATTTT

clone size: .
J gene: TRBJ2-7
D gene: TRBD2
V gene: TRBV19
CDR3 protein: CASSTRTLADHYEQYF
CDR3 DNA: TGTGCCAGTAGTACCCGGACTCTAGCGGACCACTACGAGCAGTACTTC

clone size: .
J gene: TRBJ1-6
D gene: .
V gene: TRBV12-3/TRBV12-4
CDR3 protein: CASSLTDNSPLHF
CDR3 DNA: TGTGCCAGCAGTTTAACAGATAATTCACCCCTCCACTTT

clone size: .
J gene: TRBJ1-2
D gene: .
V gene: TRBV29-1
CDR3 protein: CSVGGESGGYTF
CDR3 DNA: TGCAGCGTTGGTGGCGAAAGCGGTGGCTACACCTTC

clone size: .
J gene: TRBJ2-1
D gene: .
V gene: TRBV5-1
CDR3 protein: CASSLERQGSNEQFF
CDR3 DNA: TGCGCCAGCAGCTTGGAGCGCCAAGGGAGCAATGAGCAGTTCTTC

clone size: .
J gene: TRBJ1-5
D gene: .
V gene: TRBV15
CDR3 protein: CATSRDRGLDQPQHF
CDR3 DNA: TGTGCCACCAGCAGAGATCGAGGTTTAGATCAACCCCAGCATTTT

clone size: .
J gene: TRBJ2-1
D gene: TRBD1
V gene: TRBV29-1
CDR3 protein: CSANRGVGTEQFF
CDR3 DNA: TGCAGCGCGAACAGGGGGGTTGGCACTGAGCAGTTCTTC

clone size: .
J gene: TRBJ2-3
D gene: TRBD2
V gene: TRBV27
CDR3 protein: CASSLSSSGSSTDTQYF
CDR3 DNA: TGTGCCAGCAGTTTATCAAGTAGCGGGTCCAGCACAGATACGCAGTATTTT

clone size: .
J gene: TRBJ2-7
D gene: .
V gene: TRBV7-2
CDR3 protein: CASSIGHHSYEQYF
CDR3 DNA: TGTGCCAGCAGCATAGGACACCACTCCTACGAGCAGTACTTC

clone size: few
J gene: TRBJ2-3
D gene: TRBD1
V gene: TRBV18
CDR3 protein: CASSPQGASTDTQYF
CDR3 DNA: TGTGCCAGCTCACCACAGGGGGCTAGCACAGATACGCAGTATTTT

clone size: .
J gene: TRBJ1-4
D gene: .
V gene: TRBV6-6
CDR3 protein: CASSFTGGDNEKLFF
CDR3 DNA: TGTGCCAGCAGCTTCACCGGGGGAGATAATGAAAAACTGTTTTTT

clone size: .
J gene: TRBJ2-7
D gene: TRBD1
V gene: TRBV6-5
CDR3 protein: CASSLRTGGAYEQYF
CDR3 DNA: TGTGCCAGCAGTCTTCGGACAGGGGGCGCCTACGAGCAGTACTTC

clone size: .
J gene: TRBJ2-2
D gene: TRBD2
V gene: TRBV6-2/TRBV6-3
CDR3 protein: CASSFFTSGRALTGELFF
CDR3 DNA: TGTGCCAGCAGTTTCTTCACTAGCGGGAGGGCCTTGACCGGGGAGCTGTTTTTT

clone size: .
J gene: TRBJ2-7
D gene: .
V gene: TRBV4-3
CDR3 protein: CASSQDPGLNYEQYF
CDR3 DNA: TGCGCCAGCAGCCAAGACCCCGGACTTAACTACGAGCAGTACTTC

clone size: .
J gene: TRBJ2-1
D gene: .
V gene: TRBV5-1
CDR3 protein: CASSFRQGGFNEQFF
CDR3 DNA: TGCGCCAGCAGCTTTCGACAGGGAGGCTTCAATGAGCAGTTCTTC

clone size: .
J gene: TRBJ2-1
D gene: TRBD2
V gene: TRBV6-4
CDR3 protein: CASSDSRQGGNEQFF
CDR3 DNA: TGTGCCAGCAGTGATTCTCGGCAGGGAGGGAATGAGCAGTTCTTC

clone size: .
J gene: TRBJ2-7
D gene: .
V gene: TRBV5-4
CDR3 protein: CASSLGGPGEQYF
CDR3 DNA: TGTGCCAGCAGCTTGGGGGGGCCGGGGGAGCAGTACTTC